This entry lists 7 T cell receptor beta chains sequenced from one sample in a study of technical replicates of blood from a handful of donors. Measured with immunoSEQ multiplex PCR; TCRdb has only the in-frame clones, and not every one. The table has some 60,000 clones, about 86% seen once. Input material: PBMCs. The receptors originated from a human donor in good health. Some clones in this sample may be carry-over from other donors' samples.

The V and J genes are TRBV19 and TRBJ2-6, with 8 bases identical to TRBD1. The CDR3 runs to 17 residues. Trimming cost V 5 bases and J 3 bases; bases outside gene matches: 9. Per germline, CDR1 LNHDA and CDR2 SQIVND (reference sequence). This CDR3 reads CASSFGQGYIGANVLTF. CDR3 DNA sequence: TGTGCCAGTAGTTTTGGACAGGGTTATATTGGGGCCAACGTCCTGACTTTC.

The CDR3 bases are TGCAGCGTACGGACAGGGTGGAACACTGAAGCTTTCTTT. As protein: CSVRTGWNTEAFF. The rearrangement joins TRBV29-1 to TRBJ1-1; 8 bases align to TRBD1. Germline CDR1 and CDR2: SQVTM and ANQGSEA. J was trimmed by 1 base and V by 6 bases; bases with no gene match: 4. The CDR3 covers 13 residues.

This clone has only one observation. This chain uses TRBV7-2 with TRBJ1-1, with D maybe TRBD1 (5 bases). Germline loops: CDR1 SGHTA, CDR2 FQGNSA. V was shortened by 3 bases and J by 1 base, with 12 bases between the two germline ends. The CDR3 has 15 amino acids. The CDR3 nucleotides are TGTGCCAGCAGCTTGGGGCGTACCCCGAACACTGAAGCTTTCTTT. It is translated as CASSLGRTPNTEAFF.

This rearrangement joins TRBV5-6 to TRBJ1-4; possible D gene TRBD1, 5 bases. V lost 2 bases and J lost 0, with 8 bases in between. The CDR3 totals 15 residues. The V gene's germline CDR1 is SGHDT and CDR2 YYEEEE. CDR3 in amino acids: CASSFLQATNEKLFF. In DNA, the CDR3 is TGTGCCAGCAGCTTTTTACAGGCAACTAATGAAAAACTGTTTTTT. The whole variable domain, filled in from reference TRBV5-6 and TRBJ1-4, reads DAGVTQSPTHLIKTRGQQVTLRCSPKSGHDTVSWYQQALGQGPQFIFQYYEEEERQRGNFPDRFSGHQFPNYSSELNVNALLLGDSALYLCASSFLQATNEKLFFGSGTQLSVL.

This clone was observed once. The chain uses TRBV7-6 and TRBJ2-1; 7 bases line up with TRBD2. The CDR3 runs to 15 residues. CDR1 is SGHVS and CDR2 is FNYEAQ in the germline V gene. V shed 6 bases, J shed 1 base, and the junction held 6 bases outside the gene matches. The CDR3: CASSSEAGSYNEQFF. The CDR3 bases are TGTGCCAGCAGTTCCGAAGCGGGGTCCTACAATGAGCAGTTCTTC. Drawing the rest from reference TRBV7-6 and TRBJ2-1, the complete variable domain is GAGVSQSPRYKVTKRGQDVALRCDPISGHVSLYWYRQALGQGPEFLTYFNYEAQQDKSGLPNDRFSAERPEGSISTLTIQRTEQRDSAMYRCASSSEAGSYNEQFFGPGTRLTVL.

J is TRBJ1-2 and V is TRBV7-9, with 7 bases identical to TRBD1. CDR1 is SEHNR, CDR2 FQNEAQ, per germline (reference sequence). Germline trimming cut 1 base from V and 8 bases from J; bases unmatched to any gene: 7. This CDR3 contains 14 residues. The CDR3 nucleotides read TGTGCCAGCAGCTTAGACAGGGGAGTGAGAGGCTACACCTTC. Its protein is CASSLDRGVRGYTF.

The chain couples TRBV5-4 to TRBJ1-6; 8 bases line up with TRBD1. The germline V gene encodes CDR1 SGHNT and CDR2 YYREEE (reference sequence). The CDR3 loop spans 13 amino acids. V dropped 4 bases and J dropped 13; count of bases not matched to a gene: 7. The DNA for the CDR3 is TGTGCCAGCAGCCCGCCGGGACAGGCCCCCCTCCACTTT. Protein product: CASSPPGQAPLHF.